These 27 T cell receptor beta chains were sequenced from one sample in a study of TIL therapy for anti-PD-1-resistant metastatic lung cancer. Time point noted: pre-treatment sample, taken before nivolumab and TIL therapy. The immunoSEQ assay was v3. TCRdb's copy holds only in-frame clones and misses some; the assay was immunoSEQ multiplex PCR. This table has 25,000 to 40,000 clones, 74% appearing once. The input for sequencing was blood, taken at baseline. These receptors originate from a woman between 25 and 80 years old with non-small cell lung cancer.

The chain carries TRBV30 and TRBJ1-2; D is unresolved. Germline assignment: CDR1 GTSNPN and CDR2 SVGIG (reference sequence). This CDR3 comprises 11 residues. V dropped 4 bases and J dropped 1 base, with 4 bases sitting between them. CDR3 nucleotides: TGTGCCTGGAATAATAACTATGGCTACACCTTC. This encodes CAWNNNYGYTF.

The gene calls are TRBV4-2 and TRBJ2-3, with D possibly being TRBD2 (6 bases). Germline CDR1 and CDR2: LGHNA and YNFKEQ. V was clipped by 1 base and J by 4 bases, with 12 bases between them. The CDR3 has 15 amino acids. The CDR3 DNA sequence: TGTGCCAGCAGCCAAGGGGACTCAACTTCAGATACGCAGTATTTT. Translation: CASSQGDSTSDTQYF.

J is TRBJ2-1 and V is TRBV5-1; the match to TRBD2 covers 12 bases. V shed 2 bases, J shed 7 bases, and the junction held 7 bases outside the gene matches. The germline gives CDR1 SGHRS, CDR2 YFSETQ. The CDR3 runs to 16 residues. The CDR3 protein is CASSLRLAGESNEQFF. CDR3 in DNA: TGCGCCAGCAGCTTAAGACTAGCGGGAGAATCGAATGAGCAGTTCTTC.

The rearrangement joins TRBV30 to TRBJ1-2; D unresolved. V shed 5 bases and J shed 4 bases, with 17 bases lying between them. Per the germline V gene, CDR1 is GTSNPN and CDR2 is SVGIG (reference sequence). The CDR3 extends over 14 amino acids. CDR3 in amino acids: CAWQVLARPYGYTF. CDR3 nucleotides: TGTGCCTGGCAGGTACTAGCTAGACCCTATGGCTACACCTTC.

This chain uses TRBV27 with TRBJ2-7, with 10 bases matching TRBD2. The V gene end was trimmed by 5 bases and the J gene end by 1 base; junction bases not matched to a gene: 20. The CDR3 is 20 amino acids. The V gene's germline CDR1 is MNHEY and CDR2 SMNVEV (reference sequence). CDR3 in amino acids: CASSPSRTESASGSSYEQYF. CDR3 bases: TGTGCCAGCAGTCCGAGTAGGACAGAGTCGGCTAGCGGGAGTTCCTACGAGCAGTACTTC.

The chain carries TRBV5-1 and TRBJ1-1; possibly TRBD1 for D (5 bases). The CDR3 runs 16 residues. V was trimmed by 0 bases and J by 6 bases, leaving 18 bases between them. Per the germline V gene, CDR1 is SGHRS and CDR2 is YFSETQ. Here the CDR3 reads CASSLVLSGGVAEAFF. The DNA of the CDR3 is TGCGCCAGCAGCTTGGTTCTTTCGGGGGGTGTAGCTGAAGCTTTCTTT.

CDR3 nucleotides: TGTGCCAGCAGTGAGCGAAGTTACAATGAGCAGTTCTTC. Translated: CASSERSYNEQFF. The gene calls are TRBV6-5 and TRBJ2-1, with D unclear. Germline V CDR1 and CDR2: MNHEY, SVGAGI. Trimming stripped 5 bases from V and 4 bases from J, with 9 bases between. The CDR3 is 13 residues long.

The rearrangement joins TRBV5-5 to TRBJ1-4; D is ambiguous. Germline V CDR1 and CDR2: SGHKS, YYEKEE (reference sequence). This CDR3 has 16 residues. Trimming shortened V by 0 bases and J by 6 bases, and 15 bases separated the two germline ends. The CDR3 loop is CASSLEWSIGDEKLFF. For the CDR3, the DNA is TGTGCCAGCAGCTTGGAGTGGTCCATCGGGGATGAAAAACTGTTTTTT.

This clone was observed a few times. This rearrangement joins TRBV12-5 to TRBJ1-5; possibly TRBD1 for D (6 bases). This CDR3 spans 14 amino acids. V lost 9 bases and J 5 bases, leaving 17 bases between the germline ends. The germline CDR1 and CDR2 sequences are LGHNT and FRNRAP. For the CDR3, the DNA is TGTGCTAGCGCAACAGGGATTGGGTATCAGCCCCAGCATTTT. It yields the protein CASATGIGYQPQHF.

V gene TRBV11-2 combines with J gene TRBJ2-1; D perhaps matches TRBD1 (5 bases). This CDR3 comprises 12 residues. The V end was cut by 5 bases, the J end by 7 bases, with 9 bases between. Germline CDR1 SGHAT, CDR2 FQNNGV. CDR3 protein: CASSEQGNEQFF. CDR3 sequence (DNA): TGTGCCAGCAGCGAGCAGGGAAATGAGCAGTTCTTC.

The chain employs TRBV27 and TRBJ2-4, with D unclear. V lost 8 bases to trimming and J lost 0 bases, with 11 bases between them. CDR1 is MNHEY and CDR2 is SMNVEV in the germline V gene (reference sequence). The CDR3 is 14 residues long. The CDR3 is CASSTEVAKNIQYF. CDR3 nucleotide sequence: TGTGCCAGCTCCACGGAAGTAGCCAAAAACATTCAGTACTTC.

The V gene is TRBV7-9, the J gene TRBJ2-7; weak D call: TRBD2 (5 bases). The CDR3 runs 16 residues. Germline CDR1 is SEHNR and CDR2 is FQNEAQ (reference sequence). Trimming pared 1 base from V and 4 bases from J, leaving 17 bases between. In DNA, the CDR3 is TGTGCCAGCAGCTTAGTCTCGGGTAGCGAGAGGTACGAGCAGTACTTC. This encodes CASSLVSGSERYEQYF.

By share of the sample, this clone is medium-sized. V is TRBV21-1 and J is TRBJ1-5. TRBV21-1 is described as a pseudogene. This CDR3 region has 15 residues. CDR3 in DNA: TGTGCCAGCAGCAAAACGAGGCGGTCGGGTCAGCCCCAGCATTTT. Protein product: CASSKTRRSGQPQHF.

This clone was seen more than once but under ten times. The chain recombines TRBV4-1 with TRBJ1-5; tentatively, D is TRBD1 (6 bases). The V end was cut by 1 base, the J end by 6 bases, with 13 bases between. There are 15 residues in the CDR3. Germline lookup yields CDR1 MGHRA and CDR2 YSYEKL. In DNA form, the CDR3 reads TGCGCCAGCAGCCAAGTGGACAGTATGGGTCAGCCCCAGCATTTT. Residues: CASSQVDSMGQPQHF.

The V gene is TRBV19, the J gene TRBJ2-2, with 8 bases lining up with TRBD1. Germline CDR1 and CDR2: LNHDA and SQIVND (reference sequence). J gave up 6 bases and V 4 bases, and 1 base lay outside the gene matches. The CDR3 is 13 residues long. CDR3 region: CASSTTGAGELFF. The CDR3 DNA reads TGTGCCAGTAGTACGACAGGGGCCGGGGAGCTGTTTTTT.

The gene calls are TRBV10-2 and TRBJ1-2; D uncertain. Trimming shortened V by 3 bases and J by 3 bases, and 2 bases separated the two germline ends. This CDR3 is 11 amino acids long. CDR1 is WSHSY and CDR2 is SAAADI in the germline V gene. The CDR3 nucleotides are TGCGCCAGCAGTGACGACTATGGCTACACCTTC. Translation: CASSDDYGYTF.

The chain uses TRBV6-6 and TRBJ2-2; no firm D call. The V and J ends lost 8 bases and 6 bases respectively, with 13 bases between them. Germline assignment: CDR1 MNHNY and CDR2 SVGAGI (reference sequence). The CDR3 spans 13 residues. In DNA, the CDR3 is TGTGCCAGCGGTCAAGGGTCCGCCGGGGAGCTGTTTTTT. This translates into CASGQGSAGELFF.

This clone has only one observation. The rearrangement links TRBV19 to TRBJ2-7; a possible D gene is TRBD1 (6 bases). This CDR3 has 13 residues. V shed 5 bases and J shed 5 bases, with 13 bases lying between them. CDR1 and CDR2 (germline): LNHDA, SQIVND (reference sequence). CDR3: CASSYTTGHEQYF. The CDR3 region has the DNA TGTGCCAGTAGTTACACTACAGGGCACGAGCAGTACTTC.

This chain connects TRBV7-6 to TRBJ2-2, with 7 bases lining up with TRBD2. This CDR3 spans 16 amino acids. Trimming at V came to 3 bases and at J to 1 base, leaving 5 bases not matched to a gene. Germline V gene data show CDR1 as SGHVS and CDR2 as FNYEAQ. CDR3 sequence reads: CASSFPGGMNTGELFF. Here the CDR3 DNA reads TGTGCCAGCAGCTTTCCGGGAGGAATGAACACCGGGGAGCTGTTTTTT.

The gene calls are TRBV4-2 and TRBJ2-3; TRBD2 matches 7 bases. CDR1 is LGHNA and CDR2 is YNFKEQ in the germline V gene. This CDR3 comprises 15 residues. V lost 2 bases to trimming and J lost 6 bases; unmatched junction nucleotides: 8. The DNA for the CDR3 is TGTGCCAGCAGCCAAACGGCGGGAGAGAGGGATACGCAGTATTTT. This codes for CASSQTAGERDTQYF.

J is TRBJ2-6 and V is TRBV19, with TRBD2 matching 7 bases. The CDR3 has 15 amino acids. V lost 5 bases, J lost 4 bases, and 5 bases stayed unmatched. From germline, CDR1 is LNHDA and CDR2 SQIVND (reference sequence). The CDR3 loop is CASSAGVKGANVLTF. The CDR3 DNA sequence: TGTGCCAGTAGTGCGGGGGTCAAGGGGGCCAACGTCCTGACTTTC.

Of note for this clone: Germline is not matched at one junction end, which may reflect a read error. The J gene is TRBJ2-7, the V gene TRBV7-9, with D maybe TRBD2 (6 bases). CDR1 and CDR2 from the germline V gene are SEHNR and FQNEAQ (reference sequence). This CDR3 comprises 13 residues. The CDR3 reads CASSLGQNRDSIF. As DNA, the CDR3 is TGTGCCAGCAGCTTAGGCCAAAACCGGGACTCAATCTTC. The full variable domain, with the rest looked up from reference TRBV7-9 and TRBJ2-7, is DTGVSQNPRHKITKRGQNVTFRCDPISEHNRLYWYRQTLGQGPEFLTYFQNEAQLEKSRLLSDRFSAERPKGSFSTLEIQRTEQGDSAMYLCASSLGQNRDSIFGPGTRLTVT.

In its sample, this clone was seen a few times. This chain links TRBV7-9 with TRBJ2-7; D call uncertain. The CDR3 consists of 13 residues. Germline V lookup: CDR1 SEHNR, CDR2 FQNEAQ (reference sequence). V lost 2 bases, J lost 2 bases, and 7 bases lay in between. The CDR3 spells CASSLKLTYEQYF. The CDR3 DNA is TGTGCCAGCAGCTTAAAGCTAACCTACGAGCAGTACTTC.

V is TRBV6-5 and J is TRBJ2-5; 8 nucleotides agree with TRBD2. V lost 5 bases, J lost 2 bases, and 7 bases stayed unmatched. CDR3 length equals 15 residues. Germline lookup yields CDR1 MNHEY and CDR2 SVGAGI. CDR3 sequence (DNA): TGTGCCAGCAGTCAGACTAGCGTCCCGCAAGAGACCCAGTACTTC. It codes for CASSQTSVPQETQYF.

The rearrangement links TRBV11-2 to TRBJ1-1; D call uncertain. Trimming removed 2 bases from V and 4 bases from J, with 20 bases in between. Germline V gives CDR1 SGHAT, CDR2 FQNNGV. This CDR3 is 17 amino acids long. CDR3 residues: CASSLLSTEMQPTEAFF. The CDR3 nucleotides read TGTGCCAGCAGCTTATTATCCACAGAGATGCAGCCCACTGAAGCTTTCTTT. The full variable domain, in which reference TRBV11-2 and TRBJ1-1 provide the parts outside the CDR3, is EAGVAQSPRYKIIEKRQSVAFWCNPISGHATLYWYQQILGQGPKLLIQFQNNGVVDDSQLPKDRFSAERLKGVDSTLKIQPAKLEDSAVYLCASSLLSTEMQPTEAFFGQGTRLTVV.

The chain couples TRBV5-1 to TRBJ2-2; no definite D call. CDR1 is SGHRS and CDR2 is YFSETQ in the germline V gene. The CDR3 contains 14 residues. With 2 bases removed from V and 5 bases from J, the gap between germline ends came to 10 bases. The CDR3 here is CASSLDPTTGELFF. The CDR3, as DNA: TGCGCCAGCAGCTTAGATCCGACTACCGGGGAGCTGTTTTTT.

This chain links TRBV25-1 with TRBJ2-7; D perhaps matches TRBD1 (6 bases). There are 14 residues in the CDR3. Germline CDR1 and CDR2: MGHDK and SYGVNS. V gave up 2 bases and J gave up 4 bases, with 12 bases separating them. As DNA, the CDR3 is TGTGCCAGCAGTGAACCAGGGGTCGGGTACGAGCAGTACTTC. It is translated as CASSEPGVGYEQYF.